The entry below gives a single T cell receptor beta chain sequence along with its context. The antigen is unknown. There are 13 residues in the CDR3. Germline V lookup: CDR1 SQVTM, CDR2 ANQGSEA. V was pared by 3 bases and J by 5 bases, with 10 bases between. Assay: immunoSEQ multiplex PCR; the TCRdb copy retains only in-frame clones and omits some. The table lists about 5,200 clones, about three quarters of them singletons. The data belong to a study of high-grade serous ovarian cancer treatment subgroups. Tumor tissue was taken before any definitive surgery or chemotherapy was given. Overall study findings and caveats: TCR relatedness rose with neoantigen level and trended with mutation load. Same-patient tumor repertoires overlapped at about 0.1 to 0.8; different patients barely overlapped.

The chain employs TRBV29-1 and TRBJ1-4; no clear D gene. This receptor was identified in a human donor with high-grade serous ovarian cancer. Sequences were obtained from tumor tissue. CDR3 in DNA: TGCAGCGTTGAGCCCCAGCCGAATGAAAAACTGTTTTTT. Encoded protein: CSVEPQPNEKLFF.